What follows are 24 T cell receptor beta chains derived from one specimen sequenced in a study of blood T cell repertoires in COVID-19. Libraries were prepared by immunoSEQ multiplex PCR; TCRdb keeps only in-frame clonotypes and omits some of them. The data hold more than 100,000 clones, with roughly four fifths observed a single time. The sequenced material came from peripheral blood. These receptors all stem from a woman aged 45 to 65 with acute or convalescent COVID-19.

The chain has TRBV3-1 (or the pseudogene TRBV3-2) and TRBJ1-1; D is unresolved. V was clipped by 5 bases and J by 6 bases, with 10 bases between them. CDR1 and CDR2 from the germline V gene are LGHDT and YNNKEL (reference sequence). The CDR3 runs to 12 residues. In nucleotides, the CDR3 is TGTGCCAGCAGCGTATCAAGCGCTGAAGCTTTCTTT. It specifies CASSVSSAEAFF.

This sequence joins TRBV19 and TRBJ1-5; TRBD1 aligns across 8 bases. Germline V gene data show CDR1 as LNHDA and CDR2 as SQIVND (reference sequence). V shed 4 bases, J shed 6 bases, and the junction held 8 bases outside the gene matches. This CDR3 is built from 15 residues. CDR3 DNA sequence: TGTGCCAGTAGTACCACGACAGGGGAGAGTCAGCCCCAGCATTTT. Its protein product is CASSTTTGESQPQHF.

The chain employs TRBV1 and TRBJ2-7; TRBD2, the table's D call, was not compared with the DNA. TRBV1 is assigned pseudogene status. The CDR3 has 15 residues. DNA of the CDR3: TGCACCAGCAGCCAACGAGCGGGGGCCCCCTACGAGCAGTACTTC. Translated, it gives CTSSQRAGAPYEQYF.

This clone was counted a few times. This chain connects TRBV12-5 to TRBJ1-6, with D unresolved. This CDR3 has 15 amino acids. CDR1 and CDR2 from the germline V gene are LGHNT and FRNRAP. The germline V and J ends were trimmed by 0 bases and 6 bases, with 9 bases remaining between them. The CDR3 here is CASGLVGGINSPLHF. CDR3 in DNA: TGTGCTAGTGGTTTGGTTGGAGGGATTAATTCACCCCTCCACTTT.

The rearrangement links TRBV25-1 to TRBJ1-1; TRBD1 is a possible D gene (6 bases). From germline, CDR1 is MGHDK and CDR2 SYGVNS. The CDR3 sequence is 16 residues long. The V end was cut by 1 base, the J end by 3 bases, with 15 bases between. CDR3 in amino acids: CASSESRDILHTEAFF. As DNA, the CDR3 is TGTGCCAGCAGTGAATCTAGGGACATTCTTCACACTGAAGCTTTCTTT.

The rearrangement joins TRBV7-8 to TRBJ2-5, with D tentatively TRBD1 (5 bases). With 4 bases removed from V and 0 bases from J, the gap between germline ends came to 9 bases. The CDR3 runs to 14 residues. The germline V gene has CDR1 SGHVS and CDR2 FQNEAQ. CDR3 sequence reads: CASSSDRNQETQYF. For the CDR3, the DNA is TGTGCCAGCAGCTCCGACAGAAACCAAGAGACCCAGTACTTC. Full variable domain (remainder filled in from reference TRBV7-8 and TRBJ2-5): GAGVSQSPRYKVAKRGQDVALRCDPISGHVSLFWYQQALGQGPEFLTYFQNEAQLDKSGLPSDRFFAERPEGSVSTLKIQRTQQEDSAVYLCASSSDRNQETQYFGPGTRLLVL.

The chain has TRBV6-5 and TRBJ1-2, with D unresolved. Deletions cut 8 bases from V and 0 bases from J, with 16 bases between. The CDR3 sequence is 15 residues long. Germline lookup yields CDR1 MNHEY and CDR2 SVGAGI. CDR3 residues: CASPKSLTANYGYTF. The CDR3 DNA is TGTGCCAGCCCTAAATCACTTACAGCTAACTATGGCTACACCTTC.

The chain has TRBV2 and TRBJ1-1, with TRBD1 identical over 9 bases. Trimming took 10 bases from V and 6 from J; bases not matched to a gene: 6. CDR3 size: 12 residues. Germline CDR1 reads SNHLY; CDR2 reads FYNNEI. CDR3 amino acids: CATQQGASEAFF. The CDR3 nucleotides are TGTGCCACTCAACAGGGGGCTTCTGAAGCTTTCTTT.

J is TRBJ1-6 and V is TRBV7-8; a possible D gene is TRBD1 (5 bases). The V end was cut by 1 base, the J end by 7 bases, with 11 bases between. In germline, CDR1 is SGHVS, CDR2 FQNEAQ. The CDR3 is made up of 15 amino acids. The CDR3 loop is CASSLVQGGNSPLHF. The CDR3 DNA follows: TGTGCCAGCAGCTTAGTGCAGGGTGGCAATTCACCCCTCCACTTT. Based on the CDR3 plus reference TRBV7-8 and TRBJ1-6, the full variable domain is GAGVSQSPRYKVAKRGQDVALRCDPISGHVSLFWYQQALGQGPEFLTYFQNEAQLDKSGLPSDRFFAERPEGSVSTLKIQRTQQEDSAVYLCASSLVQGGNSPLHFGNGTRLTVT.

The V gene is TRBV4-2, the J gene TRBJ1-6; 11 nucleotides line up with TRBD1. Per the germline V gene, CDR1 is LGHNA and CDR2 is YNFKEQ. The length of the CDR3 is 17 residues. J gave up 10 bases and V 4 bases, and 12 bases lay outside the gene matches. The CDR3 DNA follows: TGTGCCAGCAGCCCTTCAGGACAGGGGGCTTCAGGGTCACCCCTCCACTTT. It translates to CASSPSGQGASGSPLHF.

This chain joins TRBV19 and TRBJ2-7; 10 bases line up with TRBD1. Germline values: CDR1 LNHDA, CDR2 SQIVND (reference sequence). J was trimmed by 5 bases and V by 3 bases; bases with no gene match: 7. This CDR3 has 15 residues. This CDR3 reads CASSIRGQGWDEQYF. The CDR3 DNA sequence: TGTGCCAGTAGTATCCGGGGACAGGGGTGGGACGAGCAGTACTTC.

This clone was seen a few times. The chain has TRBV18 and TRBJ2-7, with TRBD1 matching 7 bases. V dropped 6 bases and J dropped 5; count of bases not matched to a gene: 7. Germline CDR1 reads KGHSH; CDR2 reads LQKENI. This CDR3 spans 13 amino acids. CDR3 loop: CASSRPGGNEQYF. As DNA, the CDR3 is TGTGCCAGCTCCCGACCAGGGGGTAACGAGCAGTACTTC.

This clone was detected a few times. The genes are TRBV19 and TRBJ2-5; TRBD1 is a possible D gene (6 bases). CDR1 and CDR2 (germline): LNHDA, SQIVND (reference sequence). The CDR3 is made up of 13 amino acids. V was shortened by 8 bases and J by 1 base, with 11 bases between the two germline ends. CDR3 nucleotides: TGTGCCAGTGGCAGGGGAATCCAAGAGACCCAGTACTTC. Translating gives CASGRGIQETQYF.

The chain joins TRBV2 to TRBJ2-7, with 8 bases lining up with TRBD1. Germline CDR1 SNHLY, CDR2 FYNNEI. This CDR3 is 14 amino acids long. V was clipped by 6 bases and J by 4 bases; unmatched bases: 8. CDR3 loop: CASRGRTGSYEQYF. The DNA for the CDR3 is TGTGCCAGCAGGGGGCGGACAGGGTCTTACGAGCAGTACTTC.

This clone was seen only a few times. This chain connects TRBV14 to TRBJ2-2; 8 bases are shared with TRBD1. J was trimmed by 3 bases and V by 4 bases; bases with no gene match: 7. The CDR3 has 16 amino acids. CDR1 is SGHDN and CDR2 is FVKESK in the germline V gene. The CDR3 sequence: CASSPKPGGYTGELFF. The CDR3 DNA follows: TGTGCCAGCAGCCCGAAACCAGGGGGCTACACCGGGGAGCTGTTTTTT.

This clone was counted once. The rearrangement joins TRBV5-1 to TRBJ1-1; weak D call: TRBD1 (6 bases). The germline gives CDR1 SGHRS, CDR2 YFSETQ. The CDR3 is 15 residues long. V lost 1 base to trimming and J lost 1 base, with 11 bases between them. The CDR3 region is CASSLLTGGNTEAFF. The CDR3 region has the DNA TGCGCCAGCAGCTTGCTGACAGGTGGGAACACTGAAGCTTTCTTT.

The chain is built from TRBV6-5 and TRBJ2-3; D is ambiguous. CDR3 length: 13 amino acids. Germline V gene data show CDR1 as MNHEY and CDR2 as SVGAGI. Between the trimmed V and J ends, which lost 7 bases and 4 bases, there was a span of 12 bases. CDR3 residues: CASNFDFPDTQYF. Here the CDR3 DNA reads TGTGCCAGCAATTTTGACTTTCCAGATACGCAGTATTTT.

The chain is built from TRBV28 and TRBJ1-5, with 7 bases that match TRBD1. Germline CDR1 MDHEN, CDR2 SYDVKM. The CDR3 sequence is 14 residues long. The V segment lost 3 bases and the J segment 9 bases; nucleotides outside the gene matches: 8. Written as DNA, the CDR3 is TGTGCCAGCAGTTTTGGACAGGTCTATAGGCCCCAGCATTTT. It codes for CASSFGQVYRPQHF.

The V gene is TRBV11-2, the J gene TRBJ2-7; no firm D call. This CDR3 spans 15 amino acids. Germline V gene sequence: CDR1 SGHAT, CDR2 FQNNGV. The V and J ends lost 0 bases and 3 bases respectively, with 12 bases between them. The CDR3 is CASSLDEARGYEQYF. For the CDR3, the DNA is TGTGCCAGCAGCTTAGATGAGGCCCGTGGCTACGAGCAGTACTTC.

This clone was seen more than once but under ten times. The rearrangement links TRBV30 to TRBJ2-2; D is unclear. Germline CDR1 is GTSNPN and CDR2 is SVGIG (reference sequence). Trimming took 1 base from V and 5 from J, leaving 5 bases between them. The CDR3 extends over 12 amino acids. DNA of the CDR3: TGTGCCTGGAGTGCTAGAACCGGGGAGCTGTTTTTT. Its translation: CAWSARTGELFF. Full variable domain (outside the CDR3, taken from reference TRBV30 and TRBJ2-2): SQTIHQWPATLVQPVGSPLSLECTVEGTSNPNLYWYRQAAGRGLQLLFYSVGIGQISSEVPQNLSASRPQDRQFILSSKKLLLSDSGFYLCAWSARTGELFFGEGSRLTVL.

This clone was observed a few times. This chain links TRBV30 with TRBJ1-2; D is unresolved. The CDR3 extends over 15 amino acids. Germline V gives CDR1 GTSNPN, CDR2 SVGIG (reference sequence). V lost 1 base to trimming and J lost 4 bases, with 16 bases between them. The CDR3 loop is CAWSEKGTRSYGYTF. The CDR3 region has the DNA TGTGCCTGGAGTGAAAAGGGTACTAGAAGCTATGGCTACACCTTC.

The chain links TRBV29-1 to TRBJ1-1; no clear D. The V end lost 7 bases, the J end lost 1 base, and 4 bases lay between the germline ends. CDR3 size: 10 residues. The germline V gene has CDR1 SQVTM and CDR2 ANQGSEA. CDR3 sequence: CSGRNTEAFF. In DNA, the CDR3 is TGCAGCGGTAGGAACACTGAAGCTTTCTTT.

The rearrangement links TRBV9 to TRBJ1-1; 9 nucleotides align to TRBD1. Per the germline V gene, CDR1 is SGDLS and CDR2 is YYNGEE. The length of the CDR3 is 16 residues. With V trimmed by 3 bases and J by 3 bases, 9 bases remained unmatched. CDR3 nucleotides: TGTGCCAGCAGCGCGGGACAGGGTAATGGGGACACTGAAGCTTTCTTT. This translates into CASSAGQGNGDTEAFF. The full variable domain, rest sourced from reference TRBV9 and TRBJ1-1, is DSGVTQTPKHLITATGQRVTLRCSPRSGDLSVYWYQQSLDQGLQFLIQYYNGEERAKGNILERFSAQQFPDLHSELNLSSLELGDSALYFCASSAGQGNGDTEAFFGQGTRLTVV.

The sample holds a few counts of this clone. The V gene is TRBV18, the J gene TRBJ1-1, with TRBD1 matching 8 bases. This CDR3 is 14 amino acids long. Trimming at V came to 1 base and at J to 7 bases, leaving 5 bases not matched to a gene. CDR1 is KGHSH, CDR2 LQKENI, per germline. The CDR3 region has the DNA TGTGCCAGCTCACCACTTTCAGGGGGCGATGAAGCTTTCTTT. Translated: CASSPLSGGDEAFF.